Each of the 18 T cell receptor beta chains below was sequenced from the same sample in a study of T-cell reconstitution after alpha-beta-depleted transplantation in children. Preparing the TCRbeta library involved the use of unique molecular identifiers. MiXCR, applied by TCRdb to the PCR reads, yields one record per CDR3 protein. Found here are hundreds of thousands of distinct CDR3 sequences, around 13% of them singletons; the top ten hold about 0.79%. The sequenced sample was PBMCs, obtained before TCRalphabeta/CD19-depleted stem cell transplant. These receptors all stem from a girl aged 2-9 years with congenital amegakaryocytic thrombocytopenia, due to receive a stem cell transplant.

This clonotype was counted ten times or more. This sequence joins TRBV12-5 and TRBJ2-1; 15 nucleotides match TRBD2. V was clipped by 4 bases and J by 9 bases; unmatched bases: 13. This CDR3 region has 18 residues. Germline lookup yields CDR1 LGHNT and CDR2 FRNRAP. The CDR3 nucleotides read TGTGCTAGTGGTTCTACCGGACTAGCGGGAGGGCTGTGGGGTGAGCAGTTCTTC. It yields the protein CASGSTGLAGGLWGEQFF.

The V call is TRBV2, the J call TRBJ2-1; D unclear. This CDR3 is 16 amino acids long. Per germline, CDR1 SNHLY and CDR2 FYNNEI. Trimming removed 2 bases at V and 2 bases at J, with 13 bases between. The CDR3 DNA reads TGTGCCAGCAGTGAATTGGGATTTACCCCCTACAATGAGCAGTTCTTC. Protein sequence: CASSELGFTPYNEQFF. Full variable domain (outside the CDR3, taken from reference TRBV2 and TRBJ2-1): EPEVTQTPSHQVTQMGQEVILRCVPISNHLYFYWYRQILGQKVEFLVSFYNNEISEKSEIFDDQFSVERPDGSNFTLKIRSTKLEDSAMYFCASSELGFTPYNEQFFGPGTRLTVL.

To note about this clonotype: A read error may be the cause here, since a much bigger clone is one base away. The V call is TRBV7-9, the J call TRBJ2-2; 7 bases map to TRBD1. The CDR3 is made up of 15 amino acids. Germline V gives CDR1 SEHNR, CDR2 FQNEAQ (reference sequence). The CDR3 DNA reads as TGTGACAGCAGCTTTACCTACACAGGGGCCGGGGAGCTGTTTTTT. This gives the protein CDSSFTYTGAGELFF.

Many counts were recorded for this clonotype. The rearrangement links TRBV20-1 to TRBJ2-1, with 8 bases lining up with TRBD2. CDR1 is DFQATT and CDR2 is SNEGSKA in the germline V gene (reference sequence). CDR3 length: 13 residues. V shed 3 bases, J shed 8 bases, and the junction held 6 bases outside the gene matches. The DNA for the CDR3 is TGCAGTGCTAGCGGGAGGGCCTCGGATGAGCAGTTCTTC. Its translation is CSASGRASDEQFF.

This clonotype has only a few counts. The chain has TRBV20-1 and TRBJ2-7; D may match TRBD1 or TRBD2 (6 bases each). This CDR3 comprises 15 residues. V was shortened by 4 bases and J by 5 bases, with 21 bases between the two germline ends. Germline CDR1 reads DFQATT; CDR2 reads SNEGSKA (reference sequence). Here the CDR3 DNA reads TGCAGTGCTACCCCGGGGGCGGGACAACCGAACGAGCAGTACTTC. Its protein is CSATPGAGQPNEQYF.

The V gene is TRBV10-3, the J gene TRBJ1-6; D remains unclear. Germline V lookup: CDR1 ENHRY, CDR2 SYGVKD. V lost 0 bases, J lost 0 bases, and 6 bases lay in between. CDR3 length: 16 amino acids. The CDR3 DNA is TGTGCCATCAGTGAGTCAATGAGCTCCTATAATTCACCCCTCCACTTT. Encoded protein: CAISESMSSYNSPLHF.

There are many counts of this clonotype. This sequence joins TRBV12-3 or TRBV12-4 and TRBJ2-7; D possibly uses TRBD1 or TRBD2 (5 bases each). V lost 5 bases to trimming and J lost 2 bases, with 16 bases between them. The CDR3 is 15 amino acids. CDR3 DNA sequence: TGTGCCAGCAGTCTTCTGGGCAGGGAGCCCTACGAGCAGTACTTC. It encodes CASSLLGREPYEQYF.

Concerning this clonotype: At one of its ends the junction is not consistent with the germline gene, which may arise from a read error. The chain links TRBV15 to TRBJ2-7; maybe TRBD1 (6 bases). CDR1 is LNHNV and CDR2 is YYDKDF in the germline V gene (reference sequence). The CDR3 is 16 residues long. DNA of the CDR3: TGTGCCACCACCAGAGATAGGGGGACGGTGATATACGAGCAGTACTTC. Amino acid sequence: CATTRDRGTVIYEQYF. Using reference TRBV15 and TRBJ2-7 for the parts outside the CDR3, the full variable domain is DAMVIQNPRYQVTQFGKPVTLSCSQTLNHNVMYWYQQKSSQAPKLLFHYYDKDFNNEADTPDNFQSRRPNTSFCFLDIRSPGLGDTAMYLCATTRDRGTVIYEQYFGPGTRLTVT.

The rearrangement links TRBV30 to TRBJ2-3; no clear D. V dropped 4 bases and J dropped 6 bases, with 8 bases sitting between them. The CDR3 spans 11 residues. Germline values: CDR1 GTSNPN, CDR2 SVGIG (reference sequence). The CDR3 nucleotides are TGTGCCTGGACGGTCGGGGATACGCAGTATTTT. Its translation: CAWTVGDTQYF.

This clonotype was counted ten times or more. V is TRBV3-1 and J is TRBJ2-1; 8 bases are a match to TRBD2. Looked up from germline, CDR1 is LGHDT and CDR2 is YNNKEL (reference sequence). There are 15 residues in the CDR3. The V and J ends lost 2 bases and 5 bases, in that order; junction bases with no gene match: 5. The CDR3 reads CASSQMSLADNEQFF. The CDR3 DNA reads as TGTGCCAGCAGCCAAATGTCACTAGCGGACAATGAGCAGTTCTTC.

The table lists this clonotype with many counts. This rearrangement joins TRBV7-8 to TRBJ2-1; 10 bases are shared with TRBD2. Germline CDR1 reads SGHVS; CDR2 reads FQNEAQ. This CDR3 has 17 amino acids. The J segment lost 0 bases and the V segment lost 5 bases, leaving 7 bases of the junction unmatched. CDR3 loop: CASSHKSGRVSYNEQFF. The CDR3, as DNA: TGTGCCAGCAGCCACAAGAGCGGGAGGGTCTCCTACAATGAGCAGTTCTTC.

This clonotype has ten or more counts. The V call is TRBV4-2, the J call TRBJ1-2; 12 bases fit TRBD1. This CDR3 has 16 amino acids. After removal of 5 bases from V and 3 bases from J, the junction contained 7 bases not matched to a gene. CDR1 LGHNA and CDR2 YNFKEQ come from the germline V gene. In DNA, the CDR3 is TGTGCCAGCAGCTGGGGACAGGGGGCGTCGGACTATGGCTACACCTTC. This translates into CASSWGQGASDYGYTF.

V gene TRBV28 combines with J gene TRBJ2-2; D may match TRBD1 or TRBD2 (6 bases each). Germline CDR1 MDHEN, CDR2 SYDVKM. V gave up 7 bases and J gave up 6 bases, with 18 bases separating them. The CDR3 length is 15 residues. CDR3 sequence: CASIPQKGGAGELFF. CDR3 coding DNA: TGTGCCAGCATACCCCAAAAGGGGGGAGCCGGGGAGCTGTTTTTT. Drawing the rest from reference TRBV28 and TRBJ2-2, the complete variable domain is DVKVTQSSRYLVKRTGEKVFLECVQDMDHENMFWYRQDPGLGLRLIYFSYDVKMKEKGDIPEGYSVSREKKERFSLILESASTNQTSMYLCASIPQKGGAGELFFGEGSRLTVL.

This clonotype was seen repeatedly, ten times or more. The rearrangement uses TRBV7-2 and TRBJ1-5, with D possibly matching TRBD1 (5 bases). Germline assignment: CDR1 SGHTA and CDR2 FQGNSA. CDR3 length: 15 residues. Trimming pared 1 base from V and 10 bases from J, leaving 17 bases between. The CDR3 coding sequence is TGTGCCAGCAGCTTAGTAATAGGGAAGGGGTCCCCCCAGCATTTT. It yields the protein CASSLVIGKGSPQHF.

This clonotype came up many times. J is TRBJ2-1 and V is TRBV20-1; D gene ambiguous. CDR1 is DFQATT, CDR2 SNEGSKA, per germline (reference sequence). V was pared by 6 bases and J by 4 bases, with 10 bases between. This CDR3 is built from 12 residues. The CDR3 region has the DNA TGCAGTGCCCCTCTCGCTTACAATGAGCAGTTCTTC. It is translated as CSAPLAYNEQFF.

This clonotype was picked up many times. V is TRBV5-1 and J is TRBJ1-5; D perhaps matches TRBD1 (5 bases). Looked up from germline, CDR1 is SGHRS and CDR2 is YFSETQ. The length of the CDR3 is 16 residues. The V gene lost 0 bases and the J gene lost 0 bases, with 10 bases spanning the gap. The CDR3 spells CASSLGDSYSNQPQHF. Written as DNA, the CDR3 is TGCGCCAGCAGCTTGGGCGACAGCTATAGCAATCAGCCCCAGCATTTT.

This clonotype was recorded many times. In DNA, the CDR3 is TGCAGTGCTAGAGTAGGGGAGGGCAGAGAGACCCAGTACTTC. This codes for CSARVGEGRETQYF. The V gene is TRBV20-1, the J gene TRBJ2-5; 7 bases match TRBD2. CDR3 length: 14 residues. The germline gives CDR1 DFQATT, CDR2 SNEGSKA (reference sequence). V shed 1 base, J shed 4 bases, and the junction held 6 bases outside the gene matches.

In its sample, this clonotype was seen many times. DNA for the CDR3: TGTGCCAGCAGTCCCCTAGCGCTCCAAGAGACCCAGTACTTC. Amino acids: CASSPLALQETQYF. The chain couples TRBV7-9 to TRBJ2-5; possible D gene TRBD2, 6 bases. This CDR3 is 14 amino acids long. Germline V gene data show CDR1 as SEHNR and CDR2 as FQNEAQ (reference sequence). V lost 6 bases, J lost 1 base, and 12 bases lay in between.